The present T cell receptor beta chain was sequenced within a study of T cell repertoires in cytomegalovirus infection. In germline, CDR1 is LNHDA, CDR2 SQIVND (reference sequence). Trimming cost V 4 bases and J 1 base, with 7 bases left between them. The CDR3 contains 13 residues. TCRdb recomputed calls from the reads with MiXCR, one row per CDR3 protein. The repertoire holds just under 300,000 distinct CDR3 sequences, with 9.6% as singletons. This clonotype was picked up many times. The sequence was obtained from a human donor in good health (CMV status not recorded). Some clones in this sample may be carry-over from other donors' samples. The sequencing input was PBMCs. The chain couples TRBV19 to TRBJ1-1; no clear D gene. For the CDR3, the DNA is TGTGCCAGTAGTAACGGCCGGAACACTGAAGCTTTCTTT. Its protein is CASSNGRNTEAFF.